This T cell receptor (beta chain) was sequenced in a study of cytomegalovirus exposure and HLA in healthy donors. At the level of the study: The Caucasian-associated ancestry cluster contained about 80% of the 398 genotyped donors.

As to this clone: The antigen remains unidentified.

Study-wide results and limits: The study reported that TCR beta sequences accurately predicted HLA-A and HLA-B alleles in most subjects.

V lost 5 bases to trimming and J lost 2 bases, with 9 bases between them. The CDR3 has 13 amino acids. Germline loops: CDR1 SGHVS, CDR2 FQNEAQ. Primers: 60 Vbeta forward and 13 Jbeta reverse. Some clones are missing from TCRdb's copy, which holds only in-frame ones; the method was immunoSEQ multiplex PCR. Among tens of thousands of clones listed, around 82% were seen once. The TCR originated in a male donor in good health and CMV-seronegative. Sequences were obtained from PBMCs. This chain links TRBV7-8 with TRBJ1-2, with D tentatively TRBD1 (6 bases). CDR3 in amino acids: CASSATGNYGYTF. CDR3 in DNA: TGTGCCAGCAGCGCTACAGGGAACTATGGCTACACCTTC.